This TCR beta chain is from a study of blood T cell repertoires in COVID-19. Only in-frame clones appear in the TCRdb table, and some are missing; sequencing was by immunoSEQ multiplex PCR. Here the sample spans 75,000 or so clones, around 80% being singletons. This CDR3 is 16 amino acids long. Germline V lookup: CDR1 SGHAT, CDR2 FQNNGV. V gave up 6 bases and J gave up 5 bases; unmatched junction bases: 9. This receptor was identified in a man in his 60s with active or convalescent COVID-19. Sequenced: peripheral blood. The V call is TRBV11-2, the J call TRBJ2-3; 12 positions agree with TRBD2. CDR3 sequence (DNA): TGTGCCAGCAGGCCAGGACTAGCGGGGCTGGGAGATACGCAGTATTTT. Its translation is CASRPGLAGLGDTQYF.